This record looks at one T cell receptor (beta chain) sequence and its context. The method was immunoSEQ multiplex PCR; TCRdb's version includes in-frame clones alone and lacks a portion of them. The sample lists approximately 300,000 clones; around 90% were seen once. Germline CDR1 and CDR2: WNHNN and SYGVQD (reference sequence). The CDR3 covers 14 residues. With 2 bases removed from V and 6 bases from J, the gap between germline ends came to 11 bases. The sample comes from a study of blood T cell repertoires in COVID-19. Sequenced material: PBMCs or T cells enriched from blood (not recorded which). The chain combines TRBV10-1 with TRBJ2-1, with D perhaps TRBD2 (5 bases). This TCR derives from a man between 60 and 75 years old who had recovered from COVID-19. CDR3 nucleotides: TGCGCCAGCAGTGAGCATCGGGGTCCCAATGAGCAGTTCTTC. Its protein is CASSEHRGPNEQFF.